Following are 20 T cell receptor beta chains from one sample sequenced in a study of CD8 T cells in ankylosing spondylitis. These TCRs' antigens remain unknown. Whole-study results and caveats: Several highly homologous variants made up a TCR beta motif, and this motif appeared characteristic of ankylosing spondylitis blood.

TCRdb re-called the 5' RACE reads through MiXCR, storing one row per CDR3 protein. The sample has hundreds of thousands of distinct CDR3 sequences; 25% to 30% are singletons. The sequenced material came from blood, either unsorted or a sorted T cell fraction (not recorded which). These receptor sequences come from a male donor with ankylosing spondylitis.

The CDR3: CASSLQPPGQGYNEQFF. DNA of the CDR3: TGCGCCAGCAGCTTGCAGCCTCCGGGACAGGGGTACAATGAGCAGTTCTTC. V and J are TRBV5-1 and TRBJ2-1; TRBD1 agrees at 10 bases. There are 17 residues in the CDR3. Trimming at V came to 1 base and at J to 4 bases, leaving 8 bases not matched to a gene. Germline values: CDR1 SGHRS, CDR2 YFSETQ.

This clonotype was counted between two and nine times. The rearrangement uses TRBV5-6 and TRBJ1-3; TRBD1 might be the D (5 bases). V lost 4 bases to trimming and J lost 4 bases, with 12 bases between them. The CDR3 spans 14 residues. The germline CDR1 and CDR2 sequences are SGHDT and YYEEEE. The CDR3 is CASSRWDLGNTIYF. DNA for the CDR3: TGTGCCAGCAGCCGGTGGGACCTCGGAAACACCATATATTTT. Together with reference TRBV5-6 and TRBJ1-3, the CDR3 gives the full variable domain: DAGVTQSPTHLIKTRGQQVTLRCSPKSGHDTVSWYQQALGQGPQFIFQYYEEEERQRGNFPDRFSGHQFPNYSSELNVNALLLGDSALYLCASSRWDLGNTIYFGEGSWLTVV.

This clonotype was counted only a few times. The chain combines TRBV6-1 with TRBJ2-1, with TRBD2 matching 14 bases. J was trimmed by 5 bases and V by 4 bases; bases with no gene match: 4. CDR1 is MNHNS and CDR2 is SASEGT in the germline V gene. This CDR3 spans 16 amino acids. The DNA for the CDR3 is TGTGCCAGCAGTGCCGGACTAGCGGGAGGCCACAATGAGCAGTTCTTC. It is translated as CASSAGLAGGHNEQFF.

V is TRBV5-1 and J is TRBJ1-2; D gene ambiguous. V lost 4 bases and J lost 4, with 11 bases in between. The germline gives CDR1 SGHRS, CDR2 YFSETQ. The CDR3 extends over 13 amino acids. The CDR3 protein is CASSPRVGYGYTF. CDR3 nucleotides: TGCGCCAGCAGCCCGAGGGTTGGCTATGGCTACACCTTC.

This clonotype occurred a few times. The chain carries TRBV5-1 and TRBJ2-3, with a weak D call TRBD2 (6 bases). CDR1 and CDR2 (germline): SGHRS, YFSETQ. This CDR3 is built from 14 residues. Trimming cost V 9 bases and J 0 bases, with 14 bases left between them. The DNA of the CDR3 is TGCGCCACCTCGGAGGGGCCTAGCACAGATACGCAGTATTTT. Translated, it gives CATSEGPSTDTQYF.

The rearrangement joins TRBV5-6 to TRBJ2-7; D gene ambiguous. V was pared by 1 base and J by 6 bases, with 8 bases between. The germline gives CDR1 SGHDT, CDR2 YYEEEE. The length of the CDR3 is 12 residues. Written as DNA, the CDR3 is TGTGCCAGCAGCTTGTTTGGTAGCGAGCAGTACGTC. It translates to CASSLFGSEQYV.

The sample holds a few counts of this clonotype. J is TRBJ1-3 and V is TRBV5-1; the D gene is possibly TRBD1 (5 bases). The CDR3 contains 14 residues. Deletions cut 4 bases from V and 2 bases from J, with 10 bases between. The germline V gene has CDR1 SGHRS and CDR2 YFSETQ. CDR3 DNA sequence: TGCGCCAGCAGCCTCGACAGCGCTGGAAACACCATATATTTT. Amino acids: CASSLDSAGNTIYF.

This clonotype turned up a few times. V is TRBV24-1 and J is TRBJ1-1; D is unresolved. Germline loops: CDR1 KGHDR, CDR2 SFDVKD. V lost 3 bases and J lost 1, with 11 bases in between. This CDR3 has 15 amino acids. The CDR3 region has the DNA TGTGCCACCAGTGATCCCAAGACCCAGAACACTGAAGCTTTCTTT. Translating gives CATSDPKTQNTEAFF.

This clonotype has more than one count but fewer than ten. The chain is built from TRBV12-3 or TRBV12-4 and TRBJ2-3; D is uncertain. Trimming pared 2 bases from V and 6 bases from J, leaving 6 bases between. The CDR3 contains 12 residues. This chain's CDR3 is CASSLIGDTQYF. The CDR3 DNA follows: TGTGCCAGCAGTTTAATAGGGGATACGCAGTATTTT.

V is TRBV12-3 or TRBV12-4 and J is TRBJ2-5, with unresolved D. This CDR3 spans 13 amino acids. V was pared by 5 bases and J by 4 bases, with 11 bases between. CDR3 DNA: TGTGCCAGCAGTGGCTATGGAGTAGAGACCCAGTACTTC. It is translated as CASSGYGVETQYF.

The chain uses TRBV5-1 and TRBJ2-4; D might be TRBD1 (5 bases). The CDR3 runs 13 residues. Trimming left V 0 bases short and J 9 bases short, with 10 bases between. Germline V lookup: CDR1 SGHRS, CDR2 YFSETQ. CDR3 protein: CASSLEVQGIQYF. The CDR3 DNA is TGCGCCAGCAGCTTGGAGGTCCAGGGCATTCAGTACTTC.

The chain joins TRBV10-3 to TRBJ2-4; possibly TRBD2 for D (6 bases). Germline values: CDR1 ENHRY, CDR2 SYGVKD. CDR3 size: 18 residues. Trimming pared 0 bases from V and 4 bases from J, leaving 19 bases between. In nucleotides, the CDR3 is TGTGCCATCAGTGAGTCGTTGGGGGGACCCGATAAAAAAAACATTCAGTACTTC. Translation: CAISESLGGPDKKNIQYF.

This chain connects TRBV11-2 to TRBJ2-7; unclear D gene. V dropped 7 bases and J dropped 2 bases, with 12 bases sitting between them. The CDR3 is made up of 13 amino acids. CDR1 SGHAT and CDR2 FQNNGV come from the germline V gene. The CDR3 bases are TGTGCCAGCACTTTTCGGGCCCCCTACGAGCAGTACGTC. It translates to CASTFRAPYEQYV.

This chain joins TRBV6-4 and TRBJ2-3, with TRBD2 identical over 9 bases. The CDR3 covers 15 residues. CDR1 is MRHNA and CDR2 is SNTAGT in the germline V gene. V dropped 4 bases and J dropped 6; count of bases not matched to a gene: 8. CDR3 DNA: TGTGCCAGCAGTGCCTTTGGCGGGAGGGCGGATACGCAGTATTTT. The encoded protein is CASSAFGGRADTQYF.

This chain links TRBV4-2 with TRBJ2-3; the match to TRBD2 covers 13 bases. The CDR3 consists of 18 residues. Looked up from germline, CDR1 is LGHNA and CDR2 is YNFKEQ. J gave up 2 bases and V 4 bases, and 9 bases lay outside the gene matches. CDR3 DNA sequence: TGTGCCAGCAGCCCCGGGACTAGCGGGACGGGGTACACAGATACGCAGTATTTT. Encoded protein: CASSPGTSGTGYTDTQYF.

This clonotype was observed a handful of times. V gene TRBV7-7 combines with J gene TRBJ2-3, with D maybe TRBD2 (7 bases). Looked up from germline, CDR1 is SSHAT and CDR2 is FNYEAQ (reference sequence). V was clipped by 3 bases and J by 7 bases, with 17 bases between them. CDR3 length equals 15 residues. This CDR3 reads CASSLLAGEGNTQYF. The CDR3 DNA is TGTGCCAGCAGCTTGCTAGCAGGGGAGGGGAATACGCAGTATTTT.

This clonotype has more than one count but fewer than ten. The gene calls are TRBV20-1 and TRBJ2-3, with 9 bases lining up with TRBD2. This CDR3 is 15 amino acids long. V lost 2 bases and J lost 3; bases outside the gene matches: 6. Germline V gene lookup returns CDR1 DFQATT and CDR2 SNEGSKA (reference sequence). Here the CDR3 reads CSARSAGGSTDTQYF. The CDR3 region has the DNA TGCAGTGCTAGATCAGCGGGAGGAAGTACAGATACGCAGTATTTT.

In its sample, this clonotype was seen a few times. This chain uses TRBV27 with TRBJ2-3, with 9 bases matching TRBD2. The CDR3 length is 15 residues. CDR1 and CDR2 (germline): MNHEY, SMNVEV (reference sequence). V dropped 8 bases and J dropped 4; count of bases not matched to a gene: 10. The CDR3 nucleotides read TGTGCCAGCGGGGATGCGGGAGGGGGAGCAGATACGCAGTATTTT. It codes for CASGDAGGGADTQYF.

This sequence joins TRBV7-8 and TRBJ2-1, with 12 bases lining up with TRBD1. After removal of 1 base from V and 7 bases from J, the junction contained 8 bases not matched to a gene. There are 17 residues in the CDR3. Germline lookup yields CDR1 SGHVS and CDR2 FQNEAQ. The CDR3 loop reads CASSLGGQGASKNEQFF. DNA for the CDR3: TGTGCCAGCAGCTTAGGGGGACAGGGGGCCTCTAAGAATGAGCAGTTCTTC.

DNA for the CDR3: TGTGCCAGCAGCAGAGAGCGCTATAATGAAAAACTGTTTTTT. Translating gives CASSRERYNEKLFF. The chain has TRBV25-1 and TRBJ1-4, with D unresolved. Between the trimmed V and J ends, which lost 6 bases and 4 bases, there was a span of 12 bases. The CDR3 is 14 amino acids. The germline V gene has CDR1 MGHDK and CDR2 SYGVNS.